What follows describes a single T cell receptor beta chain. The sample originates from a study of OX40 agonist ivuxolimab in advanced cancers. Across the whole study: Patients were given ivuxolimab, an antibody that agonizes OX40 (CD134).

The cohort excluded patients with autoimmune disease history or systemic immunosuppression. TCRdb's copy holds only in-frame clones and misses some; the assay was immunoSEQ multiplex PCR. This sample has approximately 50,000 clones, with 70% to 85% found just once. Per the germline V gene, CDR1 is MNHEY and CDR2 is SVGAGI. The V end was cut by 6 bases, the J end by 2 bases, with 14 bases between. The CDR3 spans 15 residues. Sequences were derived from CD4+ or CD8+ T cells sorted from blood, sampled in a trial of the OX40 agonist ivuxolimab. This TCR came from an adult with an advanced solid tumor such as melanoma, head and neck, liver or kidney cancer. This chain joins TRBV6-5 and TRBJ1-5; D gene ambiguous. The DNA for the CDR3 is TGTGCCAGCAGGGTTTTTGGGTTAGGCAATCAGCCCCAGCATTTT. Its translation is CASRVFGLGNQPQHF.